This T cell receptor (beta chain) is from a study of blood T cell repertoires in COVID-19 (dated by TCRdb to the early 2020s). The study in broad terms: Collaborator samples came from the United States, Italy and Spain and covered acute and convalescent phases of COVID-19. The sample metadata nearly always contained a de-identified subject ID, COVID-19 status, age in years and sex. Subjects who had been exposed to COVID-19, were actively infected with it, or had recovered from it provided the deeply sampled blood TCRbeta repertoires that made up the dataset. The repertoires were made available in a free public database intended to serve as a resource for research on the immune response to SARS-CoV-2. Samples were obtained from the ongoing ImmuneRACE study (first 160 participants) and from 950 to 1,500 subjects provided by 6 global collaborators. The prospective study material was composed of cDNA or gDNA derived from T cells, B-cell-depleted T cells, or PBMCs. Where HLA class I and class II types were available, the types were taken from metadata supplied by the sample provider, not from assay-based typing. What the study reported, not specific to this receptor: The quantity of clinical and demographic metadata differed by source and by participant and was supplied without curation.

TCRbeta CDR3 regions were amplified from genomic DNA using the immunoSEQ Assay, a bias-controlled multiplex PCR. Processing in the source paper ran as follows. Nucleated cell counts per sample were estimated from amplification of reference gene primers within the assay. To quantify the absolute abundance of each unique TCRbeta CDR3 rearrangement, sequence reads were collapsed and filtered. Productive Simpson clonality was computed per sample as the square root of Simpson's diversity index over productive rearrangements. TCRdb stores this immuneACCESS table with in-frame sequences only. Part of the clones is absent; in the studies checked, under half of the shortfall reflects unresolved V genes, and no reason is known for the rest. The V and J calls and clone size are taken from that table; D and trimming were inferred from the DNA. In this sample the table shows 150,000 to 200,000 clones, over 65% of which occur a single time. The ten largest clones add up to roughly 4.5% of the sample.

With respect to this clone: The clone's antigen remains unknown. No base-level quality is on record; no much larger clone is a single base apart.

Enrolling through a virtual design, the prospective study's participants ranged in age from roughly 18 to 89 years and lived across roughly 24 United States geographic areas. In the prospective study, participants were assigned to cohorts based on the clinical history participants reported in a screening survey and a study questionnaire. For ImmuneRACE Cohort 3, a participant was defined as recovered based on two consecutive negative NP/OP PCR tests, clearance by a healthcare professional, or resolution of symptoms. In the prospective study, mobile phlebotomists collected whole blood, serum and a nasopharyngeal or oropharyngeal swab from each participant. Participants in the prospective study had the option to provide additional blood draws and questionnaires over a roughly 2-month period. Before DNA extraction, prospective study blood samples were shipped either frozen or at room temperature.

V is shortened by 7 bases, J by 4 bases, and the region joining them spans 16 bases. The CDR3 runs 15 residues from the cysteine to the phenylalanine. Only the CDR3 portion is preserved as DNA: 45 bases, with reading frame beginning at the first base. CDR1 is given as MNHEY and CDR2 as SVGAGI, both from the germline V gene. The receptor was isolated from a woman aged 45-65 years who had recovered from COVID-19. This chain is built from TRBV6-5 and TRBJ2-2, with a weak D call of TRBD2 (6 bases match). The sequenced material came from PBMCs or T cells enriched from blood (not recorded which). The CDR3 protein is CASINGGLGTGELFF. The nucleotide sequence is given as TGTGCCAGCATCAACGGAGGGCTTGGCACCGGGGAGCTGTTTTTT.